This T cell receptor (beta chain) is from a study of T cells in Graves' hyperthyroidism and ophthalmopathy. Study results and caveats: Prediction of ophthalmopathy progression came a median approximately 7 months pre-onset. Blood also showed most of the thyroid clonotypes that were expanded above 0.001.

RNA transcripts gave rise to amplified TCR beta CDR3 regions. The HTBI primer set served for first-round RT-PCR of the TCR CDR3. TCRdb called the multiplex PCR reads again in MiXCR, with one record for every CDR3 protein. The sample yields approximately 400,000 distinct CDR3 sequences, 20% to 25% seen once. In the case of this clonotype: Its antigen is unknown.

Trimming stripped 5 bases from V and 3 bases from J, with 17 bases between. This CDR3 has 15 amino acids. CDR1 SGHRS and CDR2 YFSETQ come from the germline V gene. The genes are TRBV5-1 and TRBJ1-1, with D tentatively TRBD1 (5 bases). Sequencing was carried out using blood. The clonotype comes from a man aged 50-59 years with Graves' hyperthyroidism. The CDR3 protein is CASRRQTEVHTEAFF. CDR3 DNA sequence: TGCGCCAGCAGACGCCAGACAGAGGTGCACACTGAAGCTTTCTTT.